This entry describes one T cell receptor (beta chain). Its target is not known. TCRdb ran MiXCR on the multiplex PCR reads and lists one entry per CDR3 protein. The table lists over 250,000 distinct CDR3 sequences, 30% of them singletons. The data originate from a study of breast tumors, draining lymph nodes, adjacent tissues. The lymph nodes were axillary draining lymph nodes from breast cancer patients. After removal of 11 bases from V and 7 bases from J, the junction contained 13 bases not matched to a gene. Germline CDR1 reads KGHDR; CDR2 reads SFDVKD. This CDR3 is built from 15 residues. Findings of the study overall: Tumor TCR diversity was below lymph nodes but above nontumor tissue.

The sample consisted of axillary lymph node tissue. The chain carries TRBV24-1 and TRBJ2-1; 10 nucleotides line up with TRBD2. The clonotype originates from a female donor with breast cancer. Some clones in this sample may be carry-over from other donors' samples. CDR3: CASGEASGSSNEQFF. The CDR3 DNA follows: TGTGCCAGCGGGGAAGCTAGCGGGAGTTCGAATGAGCAGTTCTTC.